These T cell receptor beta chains were read from a single sample in a study of CD8 T cells in ankylosing spondylitis. Each CDR3 protein gets one entry after TCRdb re-called the 5' RACE reads with MiXCR. Counted here are roughly 250,000 distinct CDR3 sequences, roughly 8.6% occurring once; the ten biggest clones make up 6.5% to 7%. Sequencing input: blood, either unsorted or a sorted T cell fraction (not recorded which). These receptors were obtained from a male donor with ankylosing spondylitis or in good health (not recorded which). CDR3s include the opening cysteine and the closing phenylalanine or tryptophan. Fields, in order: V gene, D gene, clone size, J gene, CDR3 protein, CDR3 DNA. D genes are given only for firm matches. Expanded clones are given a class, and other clones once, few, many or no size at all.

v_call: TRBV12-3/TRBV12-4; d_call: .; clone_size: many; j_call: TRBJ1-3; cdr3_aa: CASRVTGSGNTIYF; cdr3_nt: TGTGCCAGCAGAGTAACAGGTTCTGGAAACACCATATATTTT
v_call: TRBV18; d_call: TRBD1; clone_size: .; j_call: TRBJ2-5; cdr3_aa: CASSPTGGETQYF; cdr3_nt: TGTGCCAGCTCACCTACAGGGGGGGAGACCCAGTACTTC
v_call: TRBV3-1; d_call: TRBD1; clone_size: many; j_call: TRBJ1-2; cdr3_aa: CASSVPGQHGYTF; cdr3_nt: TGTGCCAGCAGCGTTCCGGGACAGCATGGCTACACCTTC
v_call: TRBV9; d_call: TRBD1; clone_size: many; j_call: TRBJ1-1; cdr3_aa: CASSPGQVVTEAFF; cdr3_nt: TGTGCCAGCAGCCCCGGACAGGTTGTCACTGAAGCTTTCTTT
v_call: TRBV19; d_call: TRBD1; clone_size: many; j_call: TRBJ1-4; cdr3_aa: CASSILGQGNEKLFF; cdr3_nt: TGTGCCAGTAGTATACTTGGACAGGGGAATGAAAAACTGTTTTTT
v_call: TRBV7-2; d_call: .; clone_size: many; j_call: TRBJ2-5; cdr3_aa: CASSLVSRREETQYF; cdr3_nt: TGTGCCAGCAGCTTAGTGAGTCGGAGGGAAGAGACCCAGTACTTC
v_call: TRBV27; d_call: .; clone_size: many; j_call: TRBJ2-7; cdr3_aa: CASSLRRRMAYEQYF; cdr3_nt: TGTGCCAGCAGTCTGAGAAGACGGATGGCCTACGAGCAGTACTTC
v_call: TRBV20-1; d_call: .; clone_size: many; j_call: TRBJ1-6; cdr3_aa: CSRRGGDSPLHF; cdr3_nt: TGCAGTCGGCGCGGGGGTGATTCACCCCTCCACTTT
v_call: TRBV7-2; d_call: .; clone_size: many; j_call: TRBJ1-1; cdr3_aa: CASSRITEAFF; cdr3_nt: TGTGCCAGCAGCAGAATCACTGAAGCTTTCTTT
v_call: TRBV6-1; d_call: .; clone_size: many; j_call: TRBJ2-7; cdr3_aa: CASRNGGTSYEQYF; cdr3_nt: TGTGCCAGCCGCAACGGCGGAACTTCCTACGAGCAGTACTTC
v_call: TRBV20-1; d_call: TRBD2; clone_size: many; j_call: TRBJ2-5; cdr3_aa: CSASWLAGGQETQYF; cdr3_nt: TGCAGTGCTTCTTGGCTAGCGGGGGGGCAAGAGACCCAGTACTTC
v_call: TRBV15; d_call: .; clone_size: .; j_call: TRBJ2-7; cdr3_aa: CATSAGDSYEQYF; cdr3_nt: TGTGCCACCAGCGCAGGGGACTCCTACGAGCAGTACTTC
v_call: TRBV7-9; d_call: TRBD1; clone_size: few; j_call: TRBJ2-1; cdr3_aa: CASSPPVRGGADNEQFF; cdr3_nt: TGTGCCAGCAGCCCTCCCGTGAGAGGGGGCGCGGACAATGAGCAGTTCTTC
v_call: TRBV18; d_call: .; clone_size: .; j_call: TRBJ1-1; cdr3_aa: CASSRTDRLNTEAFF; cdr3_nt: TGTGCCAGCTCACGGACGGACAGATTGAACACTGAAGCTTTCTTT
v_call: TRBV29-1; d_call: TRBD1; clone_size: .; j_call: TRBJ2-7; cdr3_aa: CSVETGGSYEQYF; cdr3_nt: TGCAGCGTTGAGACAGGGGGTAGCTACGAGCAGTACTTC
v_call: TRBV10-3; d_call: .; clone_size: many; j_call: TRBJ1-4; cdr3_aa: CAISGPPGGLNEKLFF; cdr3_nt: TGTGCCATCAGTGGACCCCCGGGGGGACTTAATGAAAAACTGTTTTTT
v_call: TRBV20-1; d_call: .; clone_size: .; j_call: TRBJ2-7; cdr3_aa: CSARGTSYEQYF; cdr3_nt: TGCAGTGCTAGAGGAACCTCCTACGAGCAGTACTTC
v_call: TRBV29-1; d_call: .; clone_size: many; j_call: TRBJ2-2; cdr3_aa: CSVDGMAGELFF; cdr3_nt: TGCAGCGTTGACGGGATGGCCGGGGAGCTGTTTTTT
v_call: TRBV7-8; d_call: .; clone_size: many; j_call: TRBJ1-2; cdr3_aa: CASSLWWGPGYGYTF; cdr3_nt: TGTGCCAGCAGCTTATGGTGGGGGCCCGGCTATGGCTACACCTTC
v_call: TRBV20-1; d_call: .; clone_size: few; j_call: TRBJ2-5; cdr3_aa: CCARAASFSRDETQYF; cdr3_nt: TGCTGTGCTAGGGCGGCTAGCTTCTCACGGGACGAGACCCAGTACTTC
v_call: TRBV7-9; d_call: .; clone_size: many; j_call: TRBJ2-1; cdr3_aa: CASSPTGANNEQFF; cdr3_nt: TGTGCCAGCAGCCCAACCGGGGCGAACAATGAGCAGTTCTTC
v_call: TRBV20-1; d_call: .; clone_size: many; j_call: TRBJ2-1; cdr3_aa: CSARGETRGYEQFF; cdr3_nt: TGCAGTGCTAGGGGGGAGACACGGGGGTATGAGCAGTTCTTC
v_call: TRBV20-1; d_call: .; clone_size: many; j_call: TRBJ1-4; cdr3_aa: CSARGGVGIGEKLFF; cdr3_nt: TGCAGTGCTAGAGGGGGGGTAGGGATAGGTGAAAAACTGTTTTTT
v_call: TRBV5-5; d_call: TRBD2; clone_size: few; j_call: TRBJ2-7; cdr3_aa: CASSPLTTSAYEQYF; cdr3_nt: TGTGCCAGCAGCCCCCTGACGACTAGCGCATACGAGCAGTACTTC
v_call: TRBV5-6; d_call: TRBD2; clone_size: few; j_call: TRBJ2-7; cdr3_aa: CASSSLREPQDEQYF; cdr3_nt: TGTGCCAGCAGCTCCTTGCGGGAGCCCCAGGACGAGCAGTACTTC
v_call: TRBV9; d_call: TRBD2; clone_size: few; j_call: TRBJ2-7; cdr3_aa: CASSVVSGAYEQYF; cdr3_nt: TGTGCCAGCAGCGTAGTTAGCGGGGCCTACGAGCAGTACTTC
v_call: TRBV28; d_call: .; clone_size: .; j_call: TRBJ2-5; cdr3_aa: CASRPTEYHQETQYF; cdr3_nt: TGTGCCAGCCGCCCGACAGAATATCATCAAGAGACCCAGTACTTC
v_call: TRBV7-2; d_call: .; clone_size: few; j_call: TRBJ1-6; cdr3_aa: CASSLAPVRYNSPLHF; cdr3_nt: TGTGCCAGCAGCTTAGCGCCGGTCCGGTATAATTCACCCCTCCACTTT
v_call: TRBV7-7; d_call: .; clone_size: many; j_call: TRBJ2-1; cdr3_aa: CASSPGTAKGEQFF; cdr3_nt: TGTGCTAGCAGCCCCGGGACGGCCAAGGGTGAGCAGTTCTTC
v_call: TRBV5-4; d_call: .; clone_size: many; j_call: TRBJ2-3; cdr3_aa: CASSLEDSSTDTQYF; cdr3_nt: TGTGCCAGCAGCTTGGAAGACTCTAGCACAGATACGCAGTATTTT
v_call: TRBV28; d_call: TRBD1; clone_size: once; j_call: TRBJ1-6; cdr3_aa: CASDREGSPLHF; cdr3_nt: TGTGCCAGCGACAGGGAAGGGTCACCCCTCCACTTT
v_call: TRBV6-1; d_call: .; clone_size: .; j_call: TRBJ2-3; cdr3_aa: CASSQGGPSTDTQYF; cdr3_nt: TGTGCCAGCAGTCAGGGGGGGCCCTCCACAGATACGCAGTATTTT
v_call: TRBV12-3/TRBV12-4; d_call: TRBD2; clone_size: few; j_call: TRBJ2-7; cdr3_aa: CASSPKTSGTAEQYF; cdr3_nt: TGTGCCAGCAGTCCCAAGACTAGCGGGACGGCCGAGCAGTACTTC
v_call: TRBV28; d_call: .; clone_size: many; j_call: TRBJ2-2; cdr3_aa: CASSFERATTGELFF; cdr3_nt: TGTGCCAGCAGTTTCGAGCGGGCGACCACCGGGGAGCTGTTTTTT
v_call: TRBV7-2; d_call: TRBD1; clone_size: few; j_call: TRBJ1-2; cdr3_aa: CASSPDGTANYGYTF; cdr3_nt: TGTGCCAGCAGCCCGGACGGGACAGCCAACTATGGCTACACCTTC
v_call: TRBV5-1; d_call: .; clone_size: .; j_call: TRBJ2-3; cdr3_aa: CASSLRGRGPDTQYF; cdr3_nt: TGCGCCAGCAGCCTCCGGGGCCGCGGGCCAGATACGCAGTATTTT
v_call: TRBV5-5; d_call: .; clone_size: many; j_call: TRBJ2-2; cdr3_aa: CASTDHGGTGELFF; cdr3_nt: TGTGCCAGCACCGACCACGGAGGGACCGGGGAGCTGTTTTTT
v_call: TRBV20-1; d_call: .; clone_size: .; j_call: TRBJ1-5; cdr3_aa: CSAKPGYSNQPQHF; cdr3_nt: TGCAGTGCCAAACCAGGATATAGCAATCAGCCCCAGCATTTT
v_call: TRBV5-6; d_call: TRBD1; clone_size: .; j_call: TRBJ2-3; cdr3_aa: CASSPALGDSSTDTQYF; cdr3_nt: TGTGCCAGCAGCCCGGCACTGGGGGACAGTAGCACAGATACGCAGTATTTT
v_call: TRBV7-9; d_call: TRBD2; clone_size: few; j_call: TRBJ2-1; cdr3_aa: CASSPGGEYNEQFF; cdr3_nt: TGTGCCAGCAGCCCCGGGGGGGAATACAATGAGCAGTTCTTC
v_call: TRBV25-1; d_call: TRBD1; clone_size: many; j_call: TRBJ2-7; cdr3_aa: CASGRTGNEQYF; cdr3_nt: TGTGCCAGCGGCCGGACAGGGAACGAGCAGTACTTC
v_call: TRBV12-3/TRBV12-4; d_call: .; clone_size: many; j_call: TRBJ2-2; cdr3_aa: CASSLEGPTGELFF; cdr3_nt: TGTGCCAGCAGTTTGGAGGGACCTACCGGGGAGCTGTTTTTT
v_call: TRBV11-2; d_call: .; clone_size: many; j_call: TRBJ1-2; cdr3_aa: CASSIRDTYGYTF; cdr3_nt: TGTGCCAGCAGCATCCGGGACACCTATGGCTACACCTTC
v_call: TRBV7-2; d_call: TRBD2; clone_size: few; j_call: TRBJ2-5; cdr3_aa: CASSLHRTSGGVTQYF; cdr3_nt: TGTGCCAGCAGCCTCCATAGGACTAGCGGGGGAGTGACCCAGTACTTC
v_call: TRBV7-9; d_call: .; clone_size: .; j_call: TRBJ2-1; cdr3_aa: CVSSFAGTEQFF; cdr3_nt: TGTGTCAGCAGCTTTGCAGGGACTGAGCAGTTCTTC
v_call: TRBV2; d_call: .; clone_size: many; j_call: TRBJ2-7; cdr3_aa: CASTTLRDWGAYEQYF; cdr3_nt: TGTGCCAGCACCACACTGAGGGACTGGGGGGCCTACGAGCAGTACTTC
v_call: TRBV20-1; d_call: TRBD2; clone_size: .; j_call: TRBJ2-3; cdr3_aa: CSALAGAVDTQYF; cdr3_nt: TGCAGTGCCTTAGCGGGAGCTGTAGATACGCAGTATTTT
v_call: TRBV5-1; d_call: .; clone_size: many; j_call: TRBJ2-1; cdr3_aa: CASSLRPRNEQFF; cdr3_nt: TGCGCCAGCAGCTTGCGGCCAAGGAATGAGCAGTTCTTC
v_call: TRBV7-3; d_call: TRBD1; clone_size: few; j_call: TRBJ2-2; cdr3_aa: CASSQRQGAASGELFF; cdr3_nt: TGTGCCAGCAGCCAGAGACAGGGGGCAGCTAGTGGGGAGCTGTTTTTT
v_call: TRBV20-1; d_call: TRBD2; clone_size: many; j_call: TRBJ2-5; cdr3_aa: CSARPSGQETQYF; cdr3_nt: TGCAGTGCTAGACCTAGCGGCCAAGAGACCCAGTACTTC
v_call: TRBV7-2; d_call: .; clone_size: many; j_call: TRBJ1-1; cdr3_aa: CASSPRTGNTEAFF; cdr3_nt: TGTGCCAGCAGTCCCAGGACGGGGAACACTGAAGCTTTCTTT
v_call: TRBV7-2; d_call: .; clone_size: many; j_call: TRBJ2-4; cdr3_aa: CASSLAAGPAPKNIQYF; cdr3_nt: TGTGCCAGCAGCTTAGCCGCGGGCCCGGCTCCCAAAAACATTCAGTACTTC
v_call: TRBV5-1; d_call: .; clone_size: many; j_call: TRBJ2-4; cdr3_aa: CASSLENRGNIQYF; cdr3_nt: TGCGCCAGCAGCTTGGAGAACAGAGGTAACATTCAGTACTTC
v_call: TRBV12-3/TRBV12-4; d_call: TRBD2; clone_size: .; j_call: TRBJ2-1; cdr3_aa: CASSLSGRGYEQFF; cdr3_nt: TGTGCCAGCAGTTTGAGCGGGAGAGGGTATGAGCAGTTCTTC
v_call: TRBV5-6; d_call: .; clone_size: many; j_call: TRBJ2-7; cdr3_aa: CASSLAYVPPYEQYF; cdr3_nt: TGTGCCAGCAGCTTGGCTTACGTTCCTCCCTACGAGCAGTACTTC
v_call: TRBV5-1; d_call: TRBD1; clone_size: many; j_call: TRBJ1-4; cdr3_aa: CASSSGTDNEKLFF; cdr3_nt: TGCGCCAGCAGCTCGGGGACAGACAATGAAAAACTGTTTTTT
v_call: TRBV12-3/TRBV12-4; d_call: .; clone_size: many; j_call: TRBJ1-5; cdr3_aa: CASSLGRTSDQPQHF; cdr3_nt: TGTGCCAGCAGTTTAGGACGGACCTCCGATCAGCCCCAGCATTTT
v_call: TRBV7-7; d_call: TRBD1; clone_size: .; j_call: TRBJ2-1; cdr3_aa: CASWDSSYNEQFF; cdr3_nt: TGTGCTAGTTGGGACAGCTCCTACAATGAGCAGTTCTTC
v_call: TRBV4-3; d_call: TRBD1; clone_size: many; j_call: TRBJ1-4; cdr3_aa: CASSQSHRGTNEKLFF; cdr3_nt: TGCGCCAGCAGCCAATCCCACAGGGGGACTAATGAAAAACTGTTTTTT